This TCR beta chain was profiled in a study of neurological immune-mediated disorders. Each TCR transcript was tagged with a 10-nucleotide random UMI during 5'RACE. MiXCR was run by TCRdb on the 5' RACE reads, yielding one entry per CDR3 protein. The sample has fewer than 25,000 distinct CDR3 sequences; around an eighth are singletons. The ends were cut back, 2 bases at V and 4 bases at J, with 5 bases in the middle. CDR3 length: 11 residues. The germline V gene encodes CDR1 DFQATT and CDR2 SNEGSKA (reference sequence). This clonotype was observed at least ten times. Its antigen remains unknown. General study results and limits: No expanded-clone CDR3 amino acid sequence recurred across subjects, suggesting private TCR-beta repertoires. The greatest TCR clonal expansion appeared in HTLV-1-associated myelopathy and the smallest, falling below healthy controls, in multiple sclerosis.

The sample comprised PBMCs. The origin of this receptor is a woman aged 55-70 years with HTLV-1-associated myelopathy (HAM/TSP). The chain recombines TRBV20-1 with TRBJ1-1; D gene ambiguous. This chain's CDR3 is CSARTATEAFF. The CDR3 DNA is TGCAGTGCTAGAACAGCCACTGAAGCTTTCTTT.